Detailed here is one T cell receptor (beta chain). TCRdb keeps only in-frame clones here, not all; method: immunoSEQ multiplex PCR. Here the sample spans hundreds of thousands of clones, 70% to 90% being singletons. Individuals aged roughly 18 to 95 years were recruited from 24 US areas. The data originate from a study of blood T cell repertoires in COVID-19. Study information: Samples taken during acute and convalescent COVID-19 were collected in the United States, Italy and Spain. The analysed material was cDNA or gDNA that came from T cells, B-cell-depleted T cells, or PBMCs.

Trimming left V 4 bases short and J 5 bases short, with 12 bases between. This CDR3 has 14 amino acids. Per the germline V gene, CDR1 is WSHSY and CDR2 is SAAADI. This chain connects TRBV10-2 to TRBJ2-1; weak D call: TRBD1 (5 bases). Sequencing was performed on PBMCs or T cells enriched from blood (not recorded which). The source is a man aged 25 to 45 with acute COVID-19. CDR3 residues: CASSGGGANNEQFF. The CDR3 DNA sequence: TGCGCCAGCAGTGGGGGCGGAGCTAACAATGAGCAGTTCTTC.